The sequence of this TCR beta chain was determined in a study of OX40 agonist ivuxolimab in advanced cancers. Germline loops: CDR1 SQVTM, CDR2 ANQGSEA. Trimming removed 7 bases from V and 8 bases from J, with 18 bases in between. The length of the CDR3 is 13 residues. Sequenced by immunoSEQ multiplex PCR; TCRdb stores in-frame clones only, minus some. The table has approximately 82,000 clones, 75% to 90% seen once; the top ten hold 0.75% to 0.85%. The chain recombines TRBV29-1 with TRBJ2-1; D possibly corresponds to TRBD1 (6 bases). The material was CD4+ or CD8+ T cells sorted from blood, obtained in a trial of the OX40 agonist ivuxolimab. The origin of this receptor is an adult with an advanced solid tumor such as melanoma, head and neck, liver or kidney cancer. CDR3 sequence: CSAPPMGQHEQFF. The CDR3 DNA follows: TGCAGCGCCCCCCCCATGGGACAACATGAGCAGTTCTTC.